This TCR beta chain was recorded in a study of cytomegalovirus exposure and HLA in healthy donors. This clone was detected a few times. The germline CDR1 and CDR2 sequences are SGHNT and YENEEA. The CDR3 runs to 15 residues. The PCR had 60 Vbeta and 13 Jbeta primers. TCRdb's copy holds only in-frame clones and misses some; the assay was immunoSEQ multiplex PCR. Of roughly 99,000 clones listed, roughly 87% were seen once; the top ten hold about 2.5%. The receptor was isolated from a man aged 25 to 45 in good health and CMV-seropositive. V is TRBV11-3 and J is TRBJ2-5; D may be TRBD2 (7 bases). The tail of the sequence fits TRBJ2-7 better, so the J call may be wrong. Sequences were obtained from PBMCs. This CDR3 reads CASSLSGGLLGEQYF. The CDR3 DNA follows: TGTGCCAGCAGCTTGTCGGGGGGCCTTTTGGGCGAGCAGTACTTC.